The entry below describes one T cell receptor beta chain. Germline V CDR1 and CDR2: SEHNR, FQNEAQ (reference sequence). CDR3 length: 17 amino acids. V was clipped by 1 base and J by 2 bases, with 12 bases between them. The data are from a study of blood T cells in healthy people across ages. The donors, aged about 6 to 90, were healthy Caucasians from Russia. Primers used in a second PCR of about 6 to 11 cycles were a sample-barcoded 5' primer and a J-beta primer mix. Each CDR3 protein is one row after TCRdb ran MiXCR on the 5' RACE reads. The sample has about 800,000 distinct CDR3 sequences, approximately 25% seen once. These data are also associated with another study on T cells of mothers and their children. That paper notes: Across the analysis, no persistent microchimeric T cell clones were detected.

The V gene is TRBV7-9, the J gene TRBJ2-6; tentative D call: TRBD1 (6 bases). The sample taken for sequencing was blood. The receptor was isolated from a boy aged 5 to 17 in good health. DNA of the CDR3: TGTGCCAGCAGCTTAGTTTCAGGGGATACTGGGGCCAACGTCCTGACTTTC. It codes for CASSLVSGDTGANVLTF.